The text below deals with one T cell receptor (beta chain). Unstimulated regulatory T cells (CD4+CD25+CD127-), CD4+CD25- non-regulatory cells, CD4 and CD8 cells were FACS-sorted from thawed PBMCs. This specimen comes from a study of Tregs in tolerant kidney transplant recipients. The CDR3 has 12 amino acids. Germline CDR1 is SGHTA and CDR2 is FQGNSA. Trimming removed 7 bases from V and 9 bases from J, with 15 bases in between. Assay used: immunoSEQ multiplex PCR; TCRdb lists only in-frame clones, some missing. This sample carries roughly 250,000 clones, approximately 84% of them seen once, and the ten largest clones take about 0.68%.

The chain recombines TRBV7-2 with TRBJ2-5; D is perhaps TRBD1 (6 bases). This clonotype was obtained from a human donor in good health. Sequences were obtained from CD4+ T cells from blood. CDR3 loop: CASTQGTKAQYF. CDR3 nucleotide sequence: TGTGCCAGCACCCAGGGGACAAAAGCCCAGTACTTC.